The TCR beta chain described here comes from a study of CD8 T cells in ankylosing spondylitis. About this clonotype: Its antigen is unknown.

TCRdb reprocessed the 5' RACE reads with MiXCR, giving one entry per CDR3 protein. The table records under 850,000 distinct CDR3 sequences, under 20% of them present only once. General study results and limits: Within peripheral blood, clones linked to disease were CD8+ and relatively rare. Within matched ankylosing spondylitis synovial fluid, disease-linked clones were reportedly significantly enriched. A motif in TCR beta, a set of eight highly homologous variants, appeared characteristic of ankylosing spondylitis blood.

V was pared by 2 bases and J by 0 bases, with 14 bases between. CDR1 is SGHTA, CDR2 FQGNSA, per germline. The length of the CDR3 is 17 residues. What was sequenced was blood, either unsorted or a sorted T cell fraction (not recorded which). The chain employs TRBV7-2 and TRBJ2-1; no clear D. This TCR was recovered from a male donor with ankylosing spondylitis. CDR3 protein: CASSLPQRGPSYNEQFF. In nucleotides, the CDR3 is TGTGCCAGCAGCTTACCCCAGCGAGGCCCCTCCTACAATGAGCAGTTCTTC.